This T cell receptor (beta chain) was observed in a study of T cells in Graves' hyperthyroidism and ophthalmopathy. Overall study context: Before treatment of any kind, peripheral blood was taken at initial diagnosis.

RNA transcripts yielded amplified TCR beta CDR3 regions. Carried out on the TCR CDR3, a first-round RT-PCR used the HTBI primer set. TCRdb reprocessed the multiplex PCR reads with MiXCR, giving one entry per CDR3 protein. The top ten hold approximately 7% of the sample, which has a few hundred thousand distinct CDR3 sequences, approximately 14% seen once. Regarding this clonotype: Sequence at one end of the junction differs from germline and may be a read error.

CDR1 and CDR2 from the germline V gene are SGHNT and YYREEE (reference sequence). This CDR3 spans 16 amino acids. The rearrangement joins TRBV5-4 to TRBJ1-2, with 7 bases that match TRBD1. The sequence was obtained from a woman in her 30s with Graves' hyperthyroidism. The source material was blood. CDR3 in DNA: TGTGCCAGCAGCTTGGGTTCGCAGGGGGTCAACTACGGCTACACCTTC. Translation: CASSLGSQGVNYGYTF.